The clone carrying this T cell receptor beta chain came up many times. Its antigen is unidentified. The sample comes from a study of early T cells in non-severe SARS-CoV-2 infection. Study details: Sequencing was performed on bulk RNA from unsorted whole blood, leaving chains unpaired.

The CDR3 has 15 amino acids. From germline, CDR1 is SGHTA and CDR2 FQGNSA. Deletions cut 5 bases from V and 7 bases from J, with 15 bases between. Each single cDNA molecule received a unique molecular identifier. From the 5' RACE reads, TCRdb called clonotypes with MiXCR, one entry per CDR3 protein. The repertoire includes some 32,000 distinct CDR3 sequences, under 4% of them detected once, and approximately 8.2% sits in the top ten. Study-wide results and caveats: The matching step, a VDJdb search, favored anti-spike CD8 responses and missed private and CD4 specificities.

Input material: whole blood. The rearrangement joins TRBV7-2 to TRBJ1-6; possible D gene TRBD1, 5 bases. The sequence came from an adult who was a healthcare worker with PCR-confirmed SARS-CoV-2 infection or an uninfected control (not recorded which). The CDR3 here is CASSGDGAANSPLHF. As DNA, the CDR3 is TGTGCCAGCAGCGGCGACGGGGCTGCGAATTCACCCCTCCACTTT.